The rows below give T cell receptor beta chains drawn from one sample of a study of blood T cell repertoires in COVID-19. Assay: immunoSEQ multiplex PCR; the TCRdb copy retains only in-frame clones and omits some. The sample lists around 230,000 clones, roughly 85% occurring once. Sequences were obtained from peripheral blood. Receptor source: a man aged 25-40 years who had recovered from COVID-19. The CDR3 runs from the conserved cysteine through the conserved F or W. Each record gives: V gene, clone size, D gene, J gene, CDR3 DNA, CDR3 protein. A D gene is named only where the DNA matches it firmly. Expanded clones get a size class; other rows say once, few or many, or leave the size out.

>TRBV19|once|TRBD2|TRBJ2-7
TGTGCCAGTAAGGGACTAGCGGGGGCCGGGGGCTCCTACGAGCAGTACTTC
CASKGLAGAGGSYEQYF
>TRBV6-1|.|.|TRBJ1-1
TGTGCCAGCAGTGAAGCGGGGGGAGGGTTTACCGAAGCTTTCTTT
CASSEAGGGFTEAFF
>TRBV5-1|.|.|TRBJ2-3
TGCGCCAGCAGCCCGGGGAACATAGACACAGATACGCAGTATTTT
CASSPGNIDTDTQYF
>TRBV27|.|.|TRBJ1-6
TGTGCCAGCAGTTTCTGGAGGGTCTATAATTCACCCCTCCACTTT
CASSFWRVYNSPLHF
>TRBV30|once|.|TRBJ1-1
TGTGCCTGGAACTCGAGAACTGAAGCTTTCTTT
CAWNSRTEAFF
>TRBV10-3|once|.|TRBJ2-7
TGTGCCATCAGTCCTGCTGTCCCAGGGTCGGCCTACGAGCAGTACTTC
CAISPAVPGSAYEQYF
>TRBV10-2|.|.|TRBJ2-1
TGCGCCAGCACCCTAGGGGGGGGCGGGAATGAGCAGTTCTTC
CASTLGGGGNEQFF
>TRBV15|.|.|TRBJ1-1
TGTGCCACCAGCAGAGTGCAGCGGACTGAAGCTTTCTTT
CATSRVQRTEAFF
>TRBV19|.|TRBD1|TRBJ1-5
TGTGCCAGTAGTTTTGGGACAGATCAGCCCCAGCATTTT
CASSFGTDQPQHF
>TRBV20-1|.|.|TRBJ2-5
TGCAGTGCTATTGACTTACAAGAGACCCAGTACTTC
CSAIDLQETQYF
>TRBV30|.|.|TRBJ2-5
TGTGCCTGGGGCCGCCAGGGCCGAGAGACCCAGTACTTC
CAWGRQGRETQYF
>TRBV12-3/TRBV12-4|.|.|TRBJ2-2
TGTGCCAGCAGTTACTCCACCGGGGAGCTGTTTTTT
CASSYSTGELFF
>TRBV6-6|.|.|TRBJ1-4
TGTGCCAGCAGTTACTCCCCAGGGATTAAGGGGCAAAAACTGTTTTTT
CASSYSPGIKGQKLFF
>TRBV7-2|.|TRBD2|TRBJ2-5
TGTGCCAGCAGCTTGGATAGCGGGGGAGAGACCCAGTACTTC
CASSLDSGGETQYF
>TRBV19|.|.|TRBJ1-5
TGTGCCAGTAGGGACGGACAGTATAGCAATCAGCCCCAGCATTTT
CASRDGQYSNQPQHF
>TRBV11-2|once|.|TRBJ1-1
TGTGCCAGTAAAAAGGGGTGGAGGAACACTGAAGCTTTCTTT
CASKKGWRNTEAFF
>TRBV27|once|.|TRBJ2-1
TGTGCCAGTCGACAGCCATCCTACAATGAGCAGTTCTTC
CASRQPSYNEQFF
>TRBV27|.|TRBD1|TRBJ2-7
TGTGCCAGCAGTTTCGGACAGGCCAGCTCCTACGAGCAGTACTTC
CASSFGQASSYEQYF
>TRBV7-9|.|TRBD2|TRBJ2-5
TGTGCCAGCAGCTTACCCCTAGCGGGGCAAGAGACCCAGTACTTC
CASSLPLAGQETQYF
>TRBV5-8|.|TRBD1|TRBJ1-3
TGTGCCAGCACCGGATCGATCGACAGGGCAACTGGAAACACCATATATTTT
CASTGSIDRATGNTIYF
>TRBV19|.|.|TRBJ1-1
TGTGCCAGTAGGGCGCGGGGCGGGAGCACTGAAGCTTTCTTT
CASRARGGSTEAFF
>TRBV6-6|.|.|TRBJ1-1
TGTGCCAGCAGTTGGAGAGATGAAGCTTTCTTT
CASSWRDEAFF
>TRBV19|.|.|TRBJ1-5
TGTGCCAGTAGTATTCAGGGGTGGCAGCCCCAGCATTTT
CASSIQGWQPQHF
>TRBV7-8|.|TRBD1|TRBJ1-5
TGTGCCAGCAGCTTTGGACAGGGTAGGAATCAGCCCCAGCATTTT
CASSFGQGRNQPQHF
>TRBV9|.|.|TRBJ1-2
TGTGCCAGCAGCGTAGTAGGCAGCGCACCGGGGGGCTACACCTTC
CASSVVGSAPGGYTF
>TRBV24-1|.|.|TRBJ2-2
TGTGCCACCAGTGATTTTAGGCAGGGTTGGACGACCGGGGAGCTGTTTTTT
CATSDFRQGWTTGELFF
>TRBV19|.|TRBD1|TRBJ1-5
TGTGCCAGTAGAGATGGACAGGGTAGGACTCAGCCCCAGCATTTT
CASRDGQGRTQPQHF
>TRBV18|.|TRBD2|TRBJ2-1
TGTGCCAGCTCACCGACTAGCGACAATGAGCAGTTCTTC
CASSPTSDNEQFF
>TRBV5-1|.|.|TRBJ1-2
TGCGCCAGCAGCTTGGAAGGGGACAAATATGGCTACACCTTC
CASSLEGDKYGYTF
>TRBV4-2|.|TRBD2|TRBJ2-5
TGTGCCAGCAGCCAAGTCACGGGGGGGCCGGGGGAGACCCAGTACTTC
CASSQVTGGPGETQYF
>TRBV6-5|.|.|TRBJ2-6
TGTGCCAGCAGTTCTCGAGGCTCTGGGGCCAACGTCCTGACTTTC
CASSSRGSGANVLTF
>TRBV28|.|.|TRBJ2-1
TGTGCCAGCAGTCCCTCCAGGGGGGATGAGCAGTTCTTC
CASSPSRGDEQFF
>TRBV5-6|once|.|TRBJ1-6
TGTGCCAGCAGGACTGGGGGGATTTATGGTTCACCCCTCCACTTT
CASRTGGIYGSPLHF
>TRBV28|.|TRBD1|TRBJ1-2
TGTGCCAGCAGTTTATTCTCCCTTTCACAGGGGTCCTTTAACTATGGCTACACCTTC
CASSLFSLSQGSFNYGYTF
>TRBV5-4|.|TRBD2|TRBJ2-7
TGTGCCAGCAGACCGTCTAGCGGAACCTACGAGCAGTACTTC
CASRPSSGTYEQYF
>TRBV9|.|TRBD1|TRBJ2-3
TGTGCCAGCAGCGTAGGACAGGGGGAGTCAGATACGCAGTATTTT
CASSVGQGESDTQYF
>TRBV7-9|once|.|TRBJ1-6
TGTGCCAGCAGCTTGGTCCAAGGGGGTGTTTCACCCCTCCACTTT
CASSLVQGGVSPLHF
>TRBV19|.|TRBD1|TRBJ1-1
TGTGCCAGTAGTTTCTCTTCCGGACAGGGGAACACTGAAGCTTTCTTT
CASSFSSGQGNTEAFF
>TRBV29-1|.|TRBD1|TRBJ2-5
TGCAGCGCAAGACAGGGGGCGCGGGAGACCCAGTACTTC
CSARQGARETQYF
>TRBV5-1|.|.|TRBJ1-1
TGCGCCAGCAGCTTTTCGGGGGACACTGAAGCTTTCTTT
CASSFSGDTEAFF
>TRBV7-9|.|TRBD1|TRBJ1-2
TGTGCCAGCAGCTTACAGGGGGCGACGGGTGGCTACACCTTC
CASSLQGATGGYTF
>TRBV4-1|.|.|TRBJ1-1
TGCGCCAGCAGCCATGGGGGGACTGGGAACACTGAAGCTTTCTTT
CASSHGGTGNTEAFF
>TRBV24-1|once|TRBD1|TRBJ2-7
TGTGCCACCAGTGATTTTAGGGACAGCAAACCCTACGAGCAGTACTTC
CATSDFRDSKPYEQYF
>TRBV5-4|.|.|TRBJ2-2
TGTGCCAGCAGCCCCCCGGGAAGGGAGAACACCGGGGAGCTGTTTTTT
CASSPPGRENTGELFF
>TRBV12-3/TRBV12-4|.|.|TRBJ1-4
TGTGCCACCCGGGAGTTAAATGAAAAACTGTTTTTT
CATRELNEKLFF
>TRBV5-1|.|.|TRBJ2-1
TGCGCCAGCAGCTTGGCATCCTACAATGAGCAGTTCTTC
CASSLASYNEQFF
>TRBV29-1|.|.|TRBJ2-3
TGCAGCGCTGAGGGAGGGCAGGGGTCCACAGATACGCAGTATTTT
CSAEGGQGSTDTQYF
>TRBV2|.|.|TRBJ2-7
TGTGCCAGCAGTCACGATATGACAGGCTCCTACGAGCAGTACTTC
CASSHDMTGSYEQYF
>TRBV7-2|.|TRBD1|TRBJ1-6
TGTGCCAGCAGCTTACCGGGACAGTATTCACCCCTCCACTTT
CASSLPGQYSPLHF
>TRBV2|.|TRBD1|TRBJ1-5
TGTGCCAGCAGAGATAGACAGGGCGCCAATCAGCCCCAGCATTTT
CASRDRQGANQPQHF
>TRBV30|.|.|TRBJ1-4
TGTGCCTGGAAAATGAGGAAGGCTAGGGGAATTGATGAAAAACTGTTTTTT
CAWKMRKARGIDEKLFF
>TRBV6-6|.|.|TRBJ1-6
TGTGCCAGCAGTTCCTTAGGGGCTACCTATAATTCACCCCTCCACTTT
CASSSLGATYNSPLHF
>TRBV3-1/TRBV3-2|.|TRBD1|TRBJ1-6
TGTGCCAGCAGCCAAGTAGGAGGGACAGCAAATCACTTT
CASSQVGGTANHF